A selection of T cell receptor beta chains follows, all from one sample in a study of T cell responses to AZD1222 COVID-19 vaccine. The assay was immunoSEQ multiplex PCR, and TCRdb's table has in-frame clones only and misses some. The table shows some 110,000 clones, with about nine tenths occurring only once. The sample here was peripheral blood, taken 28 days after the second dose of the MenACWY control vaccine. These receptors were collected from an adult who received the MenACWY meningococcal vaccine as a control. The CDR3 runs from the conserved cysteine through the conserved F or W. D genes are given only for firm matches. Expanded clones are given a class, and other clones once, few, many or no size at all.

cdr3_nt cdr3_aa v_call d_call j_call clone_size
TGTGCCAGCAGCTTAGGCGGACAGGGTGGGAACACTGAAGCTTTCTTT CASSLGGQGGNTEAFF TRBV7-3 TRBD1 TRBJ1-1 -
TGTGCCAGCTGTCACGGCACAGATACGCAGTATTTT CASCHGTDTQYF TRBV3-1/TRBV3-2 - TRBJ2-3 -
TGTGCCAGCAGCTTACACACAAGCCCAGCTGAAGCTTTCTTT CASSLHTSPAEAFF TRBV7-3 - TRBJ1-1 -
TGTGCCAGCAGAAACAGGGGAAATTCACCCCTCCACTTT CASRNRGNSPLHF TRBV7-2 TRBD1 TRBJ1-6 -
TGTGCCAGCAGTGAAGGTTATGGTTCACCCCTCCACTTT CASSEGYGSPLHF TRBV6-1 - TRBJ1-6 -
TGTGCCAGCAGCCCGGACAGTGCTTTTCAGCCCCAGCATTTT CASSPDSAFQPQHF TRBV7-2 - TRBJ1-5 -
TGTGCCAGCAGCCAAGGAAGTGATCAGCCCCAGCATTTT CASSQGSDQPQHF TRBV4-2 - TRBJ1-5 -
TGTGCCAGCAGTTGGGGACAGGGGGCAAGGGACGAGCAGTACTTC CASSWGQGARDEQYF TRBV27 TRBD1 TRBJ2-7 once
TGTGCCAGCAGCGGAACAAGTTCGGAGACCCAGTACTTC CASSGTSSETQYF TRBV7-2 - TRBJ2-5 -
TGTGCCAGCAGTTTAGCGGGATACGAGCAGTACTTC CASSLAGYEQYF TRBV12-3/TRBV12-4 - TRBJ2-7 -
TGTGCCAGCCGTACCGAGGGAACGGGCAGGACGAACACTGAAGCTTTCTTT CASRTEGTGRTNTEAFF TRBV7-8 - TRBJ1-1 -
TGTGCCAGCAGCTCCTCAACGGGACAGGGTTTCTACGAGCAGTACTTC CASSSSTGQGFYEQYF TRBV11-2 TRBD1 TRBJ2-7 -
TGTGCCAGCAGGATTACAGGGGGGACCGGGGAGCTGTTTTTT CASRITGGTGELFF TRBV9 TRBD1 TRBJ2-2 -
TGTGCCACCAGTGATTTGGGGCAGGGAGATAGGGGGGAGCTGTTTTTT CATSDLGQGDRGELFF TRBV24-1 - TRBJ2-2 -
TGTGCCAGCAGCTTGGAGGGAGCTGCCGGGTACGGCTACACCTTC CASSLEGAAGYGYTF TRBV5-5 - TRBJ1-2 -
TGTGCCAGCGGTCGGGGCAGGTGGACCTACAATGAGCAGTTCTTC CASGRGRWTYNEQFF TRBV3-1/TRBV3-2 - TRBJ2-1 few
TGCGCCAGCAGCCAAGGTACCCCGGGATACTATGGCTACACCTTC CASSQGTPGYYGYTF TRBV4-1 - TRBJ1-2 -
TGCGCCAGCAGCTTTCTCCCAACAGGGGGCAACTCCTACGAGCAGTACTTC CASSFLPTGGNSYEQYF TRBV5-1 TRBD1 TRBJ2-7 -
TGTGCCAGCAGCCGACTAGGAGGGGCTAATGAGCAGTTCTTC CASSRLGGANEQFF TRBV6-5 - TRBJ2-1 -
TGTGCCAGCAGTTTTGCCGGGGAGCTGTTTTTT CASSFAGELFF TRBV12-3/TRBV12-4 - TRBJ2-2 -
TGTGCCAGCTCACTTGGGATAGGGACAGATACGCAGTATTTT CASSLGIGTDTQYF TRBV18 - TRBJ2-3 -
TGTGCCAGCAGTGAAGCGCTTCAGGCGAGGGCCACCTACGAGCAGTACTTC CASSEALQARATYEQYF TRBV2 - TRBJ2-7 -
TGTGCCAGCAGTTCAACTCGGACAGGGGAGCTTGACTATGGCTACACCTTC CASSSTRTGELDYGYTF TRBV6-2/TRBV6-3 TRBD1 TRBJ1-2 few
TGTGCCACCAGTGCCAGGAGTGCAACTAATGAAAAACTGTTTTTT CATSARSATNEKLFF TRBV15 - TRBJ1-4 once
TGTGCCAGCTCACAGGGGGCGGTTCGAGAAAAACTGTTTTTT CASSQGAVREKLFF TRBV18 TRBD1 TRBJ1-4 once
TGTGCCAGCAGTGAAGAGGTCAACCCCACCTACGAGCAGTACTTC CASSEEVNPTYEQYF TRBV2 - TRBJ2-7 -
TGTGCCACCAGTGATTGGGCACAGGTCACAGATACGCAGTATTTT CATSDWAQVTDTQYF TRBV24-1 - TRBJ2-3 -
TGCAGCGTTGTGGGGGAAACTGAAGCTTTCTTT CSVVGETEAFF TRBV29-1 - TRBJ1-1 -
TGTGCCAGCAGCCGGACTAGCGTTCACAATGAGCAGTTCTTC CASSRTSVHNEQFF TRBV3-1/TRBV3-2 TRBD2 TRBJ2-1 few
TGTGCCAGCAGCTCAGCAGATACGCAGTATTTT CASSSADTQYF TRBV5-5 - TRBJ2-3 few
TGTGCCAGCAGCTTGAGCAGGGTGGAGAGGGAGACCCAGTACTTC CASSLSRVERETQYF TRBV7-9 - TRBJ2-5 -
TGTGCCAGCAGCCCAAAGGGGAGCTACACCTTC CASSPKGSYTF TRBV12-3/TRBV12-4 - TRBJ1-2 -
TGTGCCAGCAGCTTAGCGAGGGTTGAGCAGTTCTTC CASSLARVEQFF TRBV7-2 - TRBJ2-1 -
TGCGCCAGCAGCCAGGCCCTGGGGAATGAGCAGTTCTTC CASSQALGNEQFF TRBV4-3 - TRBJ2-1 -
TGTGCCAGCAGTTTGGCCGGGGCCAACGTCCTGACTTTC CASSLAGANVLTF TRBV27 - TRBJ2-6 -
TGTGCCAGTAGTATAACAGTTTCCTCCTACGAGCAGTACTTC CASSITVSSYEQYF TRBV19 - TRBJ2-7 -
TGTGCCACCAGCAGAGATGAAACAGGGACAGGGGTTAGTGAGCAGTTCTTC CATSRDETGTGVSEQFF TRBV15 TRBD1 TRBJ2-1 -
TGTGCCAGCAGCCTCCGGGACAGGACCTTTAATGAGCAGTTCTTC CASSLRDRTFNEQFF TRBV3-1/TRBV3-2 TRBD1 TRBJ2-1 -
TGTGCCAGCAGCCTAGACAATGAGCAGTTCTTC CASSLDNEQFF TRBV3-1/TRBV3-2 - TRBJ2-1 -
TGCAGCGTTGAAGACGTTCGGGAAAGCACAGATACGCAGTATTTT CSVEDVRESTDTQYF TRBV29-1 - TRBJ2-3 -
TGTGCCAGCAGGACCCAGGGCCCCGGGGAGCTGTTTTTT CASRTQGPGELFF TRBV6-5 - TRBJ2-2 -
TGTGCCAGCAGCTTAGCGCGGTTAACCGAGCAGTACTTC CASSLARLTEQYF TRBV7-8 - TRBJ2-7 -
TGTGCCAGCAGCGTAGATCCGAATCAGCCCCAGCATTTT CASSVDPNQPQHF TRBV9 - TRBJ1-5 -
TGTGCCAGTAGTATAGGGGGGGGGCCACAGCAGAACACTGAAGCTTTCTTT CASSIGGGPQQNTEAFF TRBV19 - TRBJ1-1 -
TGTGCCAGCAGCTCCTGGTCCTCAGGGCATGGCTACACCTTC CASSSWSSGHGYTF TRBV7-9 - TRBJ1-2 -
TGTGCCAGCACCAAGCAGTCCCTGGGGCGTGAAAAACTGTTTTTT CASTKQSLGREKLFF TRBV7-9 - TRBJ1-4 -
TGTGCCAGCAGCCAAGATCCGATCGGGGAGCTGTTTTTT CASSQDPIGELFF TRBV4-2 - TRBJ2-2 few
TGTGCCAGCAGCTTAGCGGGGCAGGCTGAAGCTTTCTTT CASSLAGQAEAFF TRBV7-2 - TRBJ1-1 once
TGCAGCGTTGAAGGGGGCTTTGCCAACGTCCTGACTTTC CSVEGGFANVLTF TRBV29-1 - TRBJ2-6 -
TGTGCCAGCAGCAGAACCGGGACAGCCTATGGCTACACCTTC CASSRTGTAYGYTF TRBV5-4 TRBD1 TRBJ1-2 once
TGCACCAGCAGCGGTCCGGGACAGGGTCGTGAAAAACTGTTTTTT CTSSGPGQGREKLFF TRBV1 - TRBJ1-4 -
TGTGCCAGCAGCCTGACTAGCGGTTACGAGCAGTACTTC CASSLTSGYEQYF TRBV7-2 TRBD2 TRBJ2-7 -
TGTGCCAGTTCTATGGGGCCCCCTAACTATGGCTACACCTTC CASSMGPPNYGYTF TRBV2 - TRBJ1-2 -
TGCGCCAGCAGCCAGAACAGGGGGGGACCCTACGAGCAGTACTTC CASSQNRGGPYEQYF TRBV4-3 - TRBJ2-7 once